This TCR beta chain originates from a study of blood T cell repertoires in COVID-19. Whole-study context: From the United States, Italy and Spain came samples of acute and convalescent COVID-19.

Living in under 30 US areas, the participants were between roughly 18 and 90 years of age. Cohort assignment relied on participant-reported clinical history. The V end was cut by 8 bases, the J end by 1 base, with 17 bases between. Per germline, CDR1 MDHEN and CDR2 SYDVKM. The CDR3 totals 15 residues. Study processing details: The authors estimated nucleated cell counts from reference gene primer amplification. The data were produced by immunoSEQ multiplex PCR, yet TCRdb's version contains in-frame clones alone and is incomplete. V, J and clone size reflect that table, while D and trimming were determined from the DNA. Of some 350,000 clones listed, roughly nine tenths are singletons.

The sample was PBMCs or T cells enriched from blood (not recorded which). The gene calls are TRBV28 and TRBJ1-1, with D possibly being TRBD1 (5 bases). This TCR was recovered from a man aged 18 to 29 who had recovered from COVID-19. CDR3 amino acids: CASGGSRGWNTEAFF. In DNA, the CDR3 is TGTGCCAGCGGGGGGTCCCGGGGCTGGAACACTGAAGCTTTCTTT.